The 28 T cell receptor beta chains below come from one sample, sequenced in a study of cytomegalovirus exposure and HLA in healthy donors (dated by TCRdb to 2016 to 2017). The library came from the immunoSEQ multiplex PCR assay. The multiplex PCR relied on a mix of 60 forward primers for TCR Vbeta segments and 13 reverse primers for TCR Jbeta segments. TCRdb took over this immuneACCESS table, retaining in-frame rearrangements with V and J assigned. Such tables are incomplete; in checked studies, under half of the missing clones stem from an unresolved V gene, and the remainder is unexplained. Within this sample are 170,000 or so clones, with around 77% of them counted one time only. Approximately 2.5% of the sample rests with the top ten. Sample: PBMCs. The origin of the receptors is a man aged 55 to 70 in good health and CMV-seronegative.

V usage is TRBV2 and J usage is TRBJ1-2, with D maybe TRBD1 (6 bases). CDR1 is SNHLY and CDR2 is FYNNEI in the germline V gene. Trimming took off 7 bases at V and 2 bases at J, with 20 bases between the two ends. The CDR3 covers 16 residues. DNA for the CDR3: TGTGCCAGCACCTCGATCCAGGGGAAGAGGAACTATGGCTACACCTTC. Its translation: CASTSIQGKRNYGYTF.

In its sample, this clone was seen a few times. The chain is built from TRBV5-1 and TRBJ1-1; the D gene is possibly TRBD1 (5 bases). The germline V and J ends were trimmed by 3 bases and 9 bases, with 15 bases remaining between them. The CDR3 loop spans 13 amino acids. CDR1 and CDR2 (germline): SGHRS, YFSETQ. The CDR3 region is CASSSAATDQAFF. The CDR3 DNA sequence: TGCGCCAGCAGCTCAGCCGCGACAGACCAAGCTTTCTTT.

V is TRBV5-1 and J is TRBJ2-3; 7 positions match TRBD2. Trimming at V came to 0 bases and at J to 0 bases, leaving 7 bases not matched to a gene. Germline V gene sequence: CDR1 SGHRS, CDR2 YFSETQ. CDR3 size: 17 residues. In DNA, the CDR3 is TGCGCCAGCAGCTTGGGCGGGGGAGCTACTAGCACAGATACGCAGTATTTT. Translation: CASSLGGGATSTDTQYF.

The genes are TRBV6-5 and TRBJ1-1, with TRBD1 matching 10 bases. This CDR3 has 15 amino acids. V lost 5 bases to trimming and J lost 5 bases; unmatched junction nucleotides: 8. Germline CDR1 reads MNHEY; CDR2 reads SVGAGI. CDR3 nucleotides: TGTGCCAGCAGTACGCTGACAGGGGGCGTAACTGAAGCTTTCTTT. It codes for CASSTLTGGVTEAFF.

CDR3 in amino acids: CASSAVGSIGKNIQYF. CDR3 nucleotide sequence: TGTGCCAGCAGCGCGGTTGGGAGTATAGGCAAAAACATTCAGTACTTC. This chain links TRBV9 with TRBJ2-4, with D perhaps matching TRBD2 (5 bases). CDR1 is SGDLS and CDR2 is YYNGEE in the germline V gene. The CDR3 extends over 16 amino acids. Trimming took 3 bases from V and 3 from J, leaving 16 bases between them.

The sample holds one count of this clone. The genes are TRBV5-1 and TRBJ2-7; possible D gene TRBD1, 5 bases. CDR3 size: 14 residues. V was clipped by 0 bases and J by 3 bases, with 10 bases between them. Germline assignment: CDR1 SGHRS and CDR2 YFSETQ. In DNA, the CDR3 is TGCGCCAGCAGCTTGGAAGGGGCTCTCTACGAGCAGTACTTC. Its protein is CASSLEGALYEQYF.

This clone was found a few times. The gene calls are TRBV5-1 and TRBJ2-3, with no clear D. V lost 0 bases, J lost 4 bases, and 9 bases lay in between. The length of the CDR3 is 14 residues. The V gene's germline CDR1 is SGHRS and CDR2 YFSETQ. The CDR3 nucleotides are TGCGCCAGCAGCTTGGAACGTAGCCCAGATACGCAGTATTTT. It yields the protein CASSLERSPDTQYF.

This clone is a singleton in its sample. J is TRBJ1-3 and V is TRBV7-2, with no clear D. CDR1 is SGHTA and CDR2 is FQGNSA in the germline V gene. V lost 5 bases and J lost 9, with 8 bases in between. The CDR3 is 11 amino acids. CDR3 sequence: CASSTGGTIYF. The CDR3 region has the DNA TGTGCCAGCAGCACCGGCGGCACCATATATTTT.

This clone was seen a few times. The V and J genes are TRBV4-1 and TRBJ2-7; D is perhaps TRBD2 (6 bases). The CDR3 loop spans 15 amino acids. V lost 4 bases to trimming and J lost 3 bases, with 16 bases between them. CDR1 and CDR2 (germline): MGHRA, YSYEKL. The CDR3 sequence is CASSLEEGSVYEQYF. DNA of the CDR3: TGCGCCAGCAGCCTGGAGGAGGGTTCGGTCTACGAGCAGTACTTC.

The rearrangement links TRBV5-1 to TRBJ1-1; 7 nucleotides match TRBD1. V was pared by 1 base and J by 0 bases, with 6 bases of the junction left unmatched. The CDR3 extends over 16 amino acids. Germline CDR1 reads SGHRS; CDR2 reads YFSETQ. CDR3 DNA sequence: TGCGCCAGCAGCTTGCAAACGGGACAGCTGAACACTGAAGCTTTCTTT. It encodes CASSLQTGQLNTEAFF.

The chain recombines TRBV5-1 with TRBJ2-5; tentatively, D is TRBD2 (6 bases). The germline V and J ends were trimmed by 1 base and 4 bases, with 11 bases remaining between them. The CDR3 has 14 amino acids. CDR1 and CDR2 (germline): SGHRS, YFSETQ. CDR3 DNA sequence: TGCGCCAGCAGCTTGTTAATCGGGGGAGAGACCCAGTACTTC. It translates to CASSLLIGGETQYF. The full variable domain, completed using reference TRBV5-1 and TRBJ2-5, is KAGVTQTPRYLIKTRGQQVTLSCSPISGHRSVSWYQQTPGQGLQFLFEYFSETQRNKGNFPGRFSGRQFSNSRSEMNVSTLELGDSALYLCASSLLIGGETQYFGPGTRLLVL.

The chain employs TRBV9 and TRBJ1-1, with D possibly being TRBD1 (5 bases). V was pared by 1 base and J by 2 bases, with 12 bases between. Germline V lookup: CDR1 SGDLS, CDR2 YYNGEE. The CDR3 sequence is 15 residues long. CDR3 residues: CASSVIDDSNTEAFF. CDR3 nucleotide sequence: TGTGCCAGCAGCGTAATCGACGACAGTAACACTGAAGCTTTCTTT.

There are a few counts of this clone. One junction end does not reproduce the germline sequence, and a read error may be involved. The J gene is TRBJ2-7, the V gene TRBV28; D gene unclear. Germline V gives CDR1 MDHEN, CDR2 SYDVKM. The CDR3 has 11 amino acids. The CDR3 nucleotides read TGTGCCAGCAGCTCCTCCTCCGAGCAGTACTTC. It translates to CASSSSSEQYF.

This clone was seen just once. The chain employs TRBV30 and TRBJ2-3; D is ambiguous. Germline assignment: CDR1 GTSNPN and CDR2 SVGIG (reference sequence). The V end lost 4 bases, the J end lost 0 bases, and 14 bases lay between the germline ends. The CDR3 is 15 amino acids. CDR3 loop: CAWKTVVASTDTQYF. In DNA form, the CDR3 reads TGTGCCTGGAAAACAGTTGTTGCTAGCACAGATACGCAGTATTTT.

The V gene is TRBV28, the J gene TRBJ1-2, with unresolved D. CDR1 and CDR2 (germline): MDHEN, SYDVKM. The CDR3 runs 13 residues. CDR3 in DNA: TGTGCGTCCCGGAGGAACGAGGCGAGGGGCTACACCTTC. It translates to CASRRNEARGYTF.

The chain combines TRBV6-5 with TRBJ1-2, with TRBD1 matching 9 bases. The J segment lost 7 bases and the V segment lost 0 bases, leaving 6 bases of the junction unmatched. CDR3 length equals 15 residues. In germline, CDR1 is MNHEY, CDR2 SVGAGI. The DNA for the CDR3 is TGTGCCAGCAGTTACTCTTCCGGGACAGGGCTTGGCTACACCTTC. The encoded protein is CASSYSSGTGLGYTF.

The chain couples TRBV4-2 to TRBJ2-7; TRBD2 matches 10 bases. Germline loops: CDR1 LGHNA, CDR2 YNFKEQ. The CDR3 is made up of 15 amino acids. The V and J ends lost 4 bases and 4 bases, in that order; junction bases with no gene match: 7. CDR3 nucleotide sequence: TGTGCCAGCAGCCTCGAGCGGGGGGGCCAGTACGAGCAGTACTTC. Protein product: CASSLERGGQYEQYF.

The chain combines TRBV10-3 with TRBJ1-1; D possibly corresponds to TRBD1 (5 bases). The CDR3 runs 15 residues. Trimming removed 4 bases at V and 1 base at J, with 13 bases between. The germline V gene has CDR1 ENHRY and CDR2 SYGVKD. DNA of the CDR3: TGTGCCATCAGTGCCATTGGGGGGTCGAACACTGAAGCTTTCTTT. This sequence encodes CAISAIGGSNTEAFF.

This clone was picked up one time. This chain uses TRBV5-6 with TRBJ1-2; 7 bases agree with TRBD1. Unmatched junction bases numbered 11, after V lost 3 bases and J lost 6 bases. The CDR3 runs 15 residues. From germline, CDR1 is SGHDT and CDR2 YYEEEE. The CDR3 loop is CASSWIGTVGDGYTF. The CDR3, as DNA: TGTGCCAGCAGCTGGATCGGGACAGTCGGGGATGGCTACACCTTC.

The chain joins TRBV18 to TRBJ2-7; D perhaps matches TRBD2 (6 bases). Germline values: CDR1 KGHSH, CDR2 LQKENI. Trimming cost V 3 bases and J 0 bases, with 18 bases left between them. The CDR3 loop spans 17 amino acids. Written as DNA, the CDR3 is TGTGCCAGCTCACCGGGTTTTGGGCGGGAAAGCTCCTACGAGCAGTACTTC. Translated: CASSPGFGRESSYEQYF.

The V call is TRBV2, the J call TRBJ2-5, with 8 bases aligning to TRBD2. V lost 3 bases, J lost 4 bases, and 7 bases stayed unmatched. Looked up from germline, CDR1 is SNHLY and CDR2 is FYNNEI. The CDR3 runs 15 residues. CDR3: CASSDPGLVIETQYF. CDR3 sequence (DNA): TGTGCCAGCAGTGACCCGGGACTAGTTATAGAGACCCAGTACTTC.

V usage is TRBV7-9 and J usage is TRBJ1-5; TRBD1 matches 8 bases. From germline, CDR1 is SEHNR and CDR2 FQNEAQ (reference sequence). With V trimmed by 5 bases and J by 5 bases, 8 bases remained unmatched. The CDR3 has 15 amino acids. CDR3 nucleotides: TGTGCCAGCAGCCCCGGGACAGGAGTCTATCAGCCCCAGCATTTT. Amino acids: CASSPGTGVYQPQHF. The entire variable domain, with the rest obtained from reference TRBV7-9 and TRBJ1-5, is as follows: DTGVSQNPRHKITKRGQNVTFRCDPISEHNRLYWYRQTLGQGPEFLTYFQNEAQLEKSRLLSDRFSAERPKGSFSTLEIQRTEQGDSAMYLCASSPGTGVYQPQHFGDGTRLSIL.

Here the CDR3 DNA reads TGCGCCAGCAGCTTGACCGCCGTAGCGGGAGAGGGGACCTACGAGCAGTACTTC. Translation: CASSLTAVAGEGTYEQYF. The V call is TRBV5-1, the J call TRBJ2-7, with 9 nucleotides matching TRBD2. The ends lost 1 base at V and 2 bases at J; junction bases unmatched: 13. This CDR3 contains 18 residues. CDR1 SGHRS and CDR2 YFSETQ come from the germline V gene.

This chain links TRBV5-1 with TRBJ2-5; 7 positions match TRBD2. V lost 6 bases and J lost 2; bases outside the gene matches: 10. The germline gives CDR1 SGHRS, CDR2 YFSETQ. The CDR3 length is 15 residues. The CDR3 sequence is CASNPGEGWQETQYF. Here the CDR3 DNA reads TGCGCCAGCAACCCCGGGGAGGGGTGGCAAGAGACCCAGTACTTC. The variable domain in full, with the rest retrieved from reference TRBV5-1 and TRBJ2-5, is KAGVTQTPRYLIKTRGQQVTLSCSPISGHRSVSWYQQTPGQGLQFLFEYFSETQRNKGNFPGRFSGRQFSNSRSEMNVSTLELGDSALYLCASNPGEGWQETQYFGPGTRLLVL.

The DNA for the CDR3 is TGTGCCAGTAGTATAGTTAACTTGGACAGAGAAAATCAGCCCCAGCATTTT. Residues: CASSIVNLDRENQPQHF. This chain uses TRBV19 with TRBJ1-5; the D gene is possibly TRBD1 (6 bases). The germline V gene encodes CDR1 LNHDA and CDR2 SQIVND (reference sequence). The CDR3 spans 17 residues. The V and J ends lost 1 base and 4 bases respectively, with 17 bases between them.

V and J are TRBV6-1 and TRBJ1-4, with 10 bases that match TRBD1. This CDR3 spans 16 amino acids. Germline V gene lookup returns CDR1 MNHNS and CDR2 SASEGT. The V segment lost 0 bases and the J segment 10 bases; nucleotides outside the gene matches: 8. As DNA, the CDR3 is TGTGCCAGCAGTGAAGCTGAGGGACAGGGGCCGAGAAAACTGTTTTTT. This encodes CASSEAEGQGPRKLFF.

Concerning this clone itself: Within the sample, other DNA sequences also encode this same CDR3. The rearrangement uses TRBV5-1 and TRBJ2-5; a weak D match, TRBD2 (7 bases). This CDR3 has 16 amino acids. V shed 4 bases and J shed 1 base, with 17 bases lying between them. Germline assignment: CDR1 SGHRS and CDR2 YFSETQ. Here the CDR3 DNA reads TGCGCCAGCAGCCCATTGGGAGGGGGGGCCCAAGAGACCCAGTACTTC. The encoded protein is CASSPLGGGAQETQYF. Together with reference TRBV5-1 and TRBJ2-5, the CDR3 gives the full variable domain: KAGVTQTPRYLIKTRGQQVTLSCSPISGHRSVSWYQQTPGQGLQFLFEYFSETQRNKGNFPGRFSGRQFSNSRSEMNVSTLELGDSALYLCASSPLGGGAQETQYFGPGTRLLVL.

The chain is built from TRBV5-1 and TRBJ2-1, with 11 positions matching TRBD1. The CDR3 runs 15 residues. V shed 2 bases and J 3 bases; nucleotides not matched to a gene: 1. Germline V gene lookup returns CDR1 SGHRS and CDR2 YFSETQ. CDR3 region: CASSLGTGGYNEQFF. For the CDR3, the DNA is TGCGCCAGCAGCTTAGGGACAGGGGGCTACAATGAGCAGTTCTTC. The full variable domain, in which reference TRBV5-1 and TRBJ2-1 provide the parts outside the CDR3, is KAGVTQTPRYLIKTRGQQVTLSCSPISGHRSVSWYQQTPGQGLQFLFEYFSETQRNKGNFPGRFSGRQFSNSRSEMNVSTLELGDSALYLCASSLGTGGYNEQFFGPGTRLTVL.